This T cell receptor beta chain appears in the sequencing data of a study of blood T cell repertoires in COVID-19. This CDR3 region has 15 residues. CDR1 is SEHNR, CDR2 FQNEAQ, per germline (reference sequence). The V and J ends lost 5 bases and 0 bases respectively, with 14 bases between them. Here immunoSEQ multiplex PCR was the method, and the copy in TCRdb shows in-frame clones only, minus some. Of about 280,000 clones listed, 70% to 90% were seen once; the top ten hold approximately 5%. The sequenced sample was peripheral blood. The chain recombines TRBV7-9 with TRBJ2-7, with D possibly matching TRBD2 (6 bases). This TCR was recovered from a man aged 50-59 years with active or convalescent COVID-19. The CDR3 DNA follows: TGTGCCAGCAGCCGAGGTGGAGGGAGCTCCTACGAGCAGTACTTC. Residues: CASSRGGGSSYEQYF.